This T cell receptor (beta chain) was profiled in a study of OX40 agonist ivuxolimab in advanced cancers. CDR1 SGHRS and CDR2 YFSETQ come from the germline V gene. The CDR3 spans 13 residues. Trimming left V 2 bases short and J 5 bases short, with 10 bases between. Clones were sequenced by immunoSEQ multiplex PCR, and TCRdb holds only the in-frame ones, with some missing. This table holds some 64,000 clones, about 83% found once. The clonotype originates from an adult with an advanced solid tumor such as melanoma, head and neck, liver or kidney cancer. The chain joins TRBV5-1 to TRBJ1-1, with D possibly being TRBD1 (6 bases). Sequenced here: CD4+ or CD8+ T cells sorted from blood, sampled in a trial of the OX40 agonist ivuxolimab. CDR3 sequence: CASSFGGATEAFF. CDR3 bases: TGCGCCAGCAGCTTTGGGGGGGCAACTGAAGCTTTCTTT.